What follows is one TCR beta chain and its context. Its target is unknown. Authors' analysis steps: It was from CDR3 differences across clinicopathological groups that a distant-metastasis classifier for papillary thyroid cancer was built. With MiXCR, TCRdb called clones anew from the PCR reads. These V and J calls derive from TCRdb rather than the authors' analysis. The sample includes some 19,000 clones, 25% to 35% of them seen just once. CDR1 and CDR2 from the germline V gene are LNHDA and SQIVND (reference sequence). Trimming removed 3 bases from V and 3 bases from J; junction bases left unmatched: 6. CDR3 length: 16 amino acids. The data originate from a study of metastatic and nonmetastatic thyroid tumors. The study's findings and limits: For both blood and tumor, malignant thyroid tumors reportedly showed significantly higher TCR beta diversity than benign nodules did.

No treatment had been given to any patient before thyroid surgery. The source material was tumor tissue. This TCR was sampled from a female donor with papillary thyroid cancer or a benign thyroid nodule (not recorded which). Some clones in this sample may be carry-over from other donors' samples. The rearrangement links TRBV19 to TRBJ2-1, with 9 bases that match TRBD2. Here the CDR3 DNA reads TGTGCCAGTAGTATTGCTTCAGCGGGAGGCTACAATGAGCAGTTCTTC. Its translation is CASSIASAGGYNEQFF.